The clone carrying this T cell receptor beta chain has only one observation. This sample was included in a study of blood T cell repertoires in COVID-19. Study at large: The cDNA or gDNA used as material had been derived from T cells, B-cell-depleted T cells, or PBMCs.

As handled by the study authors: Quantification of nucleated cells was approximated via reference gene primer amplification. Data came from immunoSEQ multiplex PCR; TCRdb stores just in-frame clones and leaves some out. V, J and clone size are taken as reported in that table, and D and trimming were inferred from the DNA itself. The table records roughly 80,000 clones, under 95% of them present only once. V was pared by 7 bases and J by 4 bases, with 17 bases between. The V gene's germline CDR1 is SGHDT and CDR2 YYEEEE. This CDR3 comprises 14 residues. The receptor comes from a woman of 80 years or more with active or convalescent COVID-19. Sequenced: peripheral blood. This chain links TRBV5-6 with TRBJ2-5, with D maybe TRBD2 (6 bases). The CDR3 coding sequence is TGTGCCAGCCACCAATGGAGGGACGGAGAGACCCAGTACTTC. Translating it yields CASHQWRDGETQYF.